These 10 T cell receptor beta chains were sequenced from one sample in a study of CD4 T cells in relation to SARS-CoV-2 and coronaviruses. Unexposed donor CD4+ T cells date from about 2011-2018, before the COVID-19 pandemic. This table comes from immunoSEQ multiplex PCR, and its TCRdb copy is limited to in-frame clones, with some not included. The table has more than 50,000 clones, 86% seen once. Sequencing was performed on memory CD4+ T cells from PBMCs. The receptors were gathered from a human donor in good health.

The J gene is TRBJ1-4, the V gene TRBV11-3; tentatively, D is TRBD1 (5 bases). V was cut by 0 bases and J by 6 bases, with 14 bases left in between. CDR3 length equals 16 residues. The germline gives CDR1 SGHNT, CDR2 YENEEA. CDR3 region: CASSLDQGPGHEKLFF. CDR3 DNA: TGTGCCAGCAGCTTAGACCAGGGCCCCGGGCATGAAAAACTGTTTTTT.

V usage is TRBV18 and J usage is TRBJ2-5; D is unresolved. Deletions cut 3 bases from V and 3 bases from J, with 8 bases between. The CDR3 has 13 amino acids. Germline CDR1 is KGHSH and CDR2 is LQKENI. CDR3 sequence (DNA): TGTGCCAGCTCACCTAACGCCGAAGAGACCCAGTACTTC. It codes for CASSPNAEETQYF.

The chain links TRBV28 to TRBJ2-2; possibly TRBD1 for D (6 bases). CDR3 length: 15 amino acids. Trimming took 6 bases from V and 1 from J, leaving 12 bases between them. CDR1 is MDHEN and CDR2 is SYDVKM in the germline V gene. The chain's CDR3 is CASRFQGQNTGELFF. CDR3 sequence (DNA): TGTGCCAGCAGGTTTCAGGGGCAGAACACCGGGGAGCTGTTTTTT.

This clone was recorded only once. The V gene is TRBV4-2, the J gene TRBJ2-1; no definite D call. Trimming took off 0 bases at V and 10 bases at J, with 19 bases between the two ends. CDR1 is LGHNA and CDR2 is YNFKEQ in the germline V gene. This CDR3 is 16 amino acids long. CDR3 DNA: TGTGCCAGCAGCCAAGAATGGGCACCCGAGGTCAGGGAGCAGTTCTTC. Its translation: CASSQEWAPEVREQFF.

This chain joins TRBV5-1 and TRBJ2-2, with 12 bases identical to TRBD2. Germline CDR1 and CDR2: SGHRS and YFSETQ. The CDR3 sequence is 17 residues long. V lost 0 bases and J lost 6; bases outside the gene matches: 6. The CDR3 loop reads CASSLEKTSGSSGELFF. CDR3 coding DNA: TGCGCCAGCAGCTTGGAAAAGACTAGCGGGAGCTCCGGGGAGCTGTTTTTT.

This chain links TRBV5-1 with TRBJ2-5; tentatively, D is TRBD1 (6 bases). Germline CDR1 is SGHRS and CDR2 is YFSETQ. Trimming cost V 4 bases and J 1 base, with 11 bases left between them. The CDR3 length is 14 residues. The CDR3 here is CASSPRTAQETQYF. In DNA, the CDR3 is TGCGCCAGCAGCCCCCGGACAGCCCAAGAGACCCAGTACTTC. Based on the CDR3 plus reference TRBV5-1 and TRBJ2-5, the full variable domain is KAGVTQTPRYLIKTRGQQVTLSCSPISGHRSVSWYQQTPGQGLQFLFEYFSETQRNKGNFPGRFSGRQFSNSRSEMNVSTLELGDSALYLCASSPRTAQETQYFGPGTRLLVL.

V and J are TRBV28 and TRBJ1-4; D possibly corresponds to TRBD1 (5 bases). The V end lost 6 bases, the J end lost 0 bases, and 14 bases lay between the germline ends. The CDR3 totals 16 residues. CDR1 is MDHEN and CDR2 is SYDVKM in the germline V gene. CDR3 loop: CASSTAGTPTNEKLFF. Written as DNA, the CDR3 is TGTGCCAGCAGCACCGCGGGGACTCCAACTAATGAAAAACTGTTTTTT.

V is TRBV28 and J is TRBJ2-3; D gene uncertain. The germline CDR1 and CDR2 sequences are MDHEN and SYDVKM. The CDR3 covers 15 residues. Trimming shortened V by 6 bases and J by 0 bases, and 13 bases separated the two germline ends. In nucleotides, the CDR3 is TGTGCCAGCAGGGGTGGCCTTCGTAGCACAGATACGCAGTATTTT. Translation: CASRGGLRSTDTQYF.

The rearrangement uses TRBV10-2 and TRBJ2-1; 10 bases align to TRBD2. The germline V gene has CDR1 WSHSY and CDR2 SAAADI. The CDR3 is 17 residues long. V lost 6 bases, J lost 9 bases, and 17 bases stayed unmatched. The CDR3 spells CASREGQRGGHGGEQFF. In DNA, the CDR3 is TGCGCCAGCAGGGAGGGCCAGCGGGGGGGCCATGGCGGTGAGCAGTTCTTC.

The genes are TRBV19 and TRBJ1-4; unclear D gene. V was trimmed by 6 bases and J by 3 bases, leaving 17 bases between them. CDR1 LNHDA and CDR2 SQIVND come from the germline V gene (reference sequence). The CDR3 is 16 amino acids. The CDR3 coding sequence is TGTGCCAGTAGCTTATCGGGGAGGGCGGCTAATGAAAAACTGTTTTTT. Translating it yields CASSLSGRAANEKLFF.